The sequence of this T cell receptor beta chain was determined in a study of blood T cell repertoires in COVID-19. Across the study: Samples of COVID-19 (acute and convalescent) were obtained from the United States, Italy and Spain. The analysed material was cDNA or gDNA that came from T cells, B-cell-depleted T cells, or PBMCs.

In the case of this clone: The sample carries other DNA sequences with the same CDR3.

Germline CDR1 is DFQATT and CDR2 is SNEGSKA (reference sequence). The CDR3 is 11 residues long. V shed 6 bases and J 7 bases; nucleotides not matched to a gene: 6. The repertoire was sequenced with immunoSEQ multiplex PCR; TCRdb's copy has only in-frame clones and lacks some. The data hold tens of thousands of clones, with under 80% observed a single time. This sequence joins TRBV20-1 and TRBJ2-7; TRBD2 agrees at 7 bases. The clonotype was recovered from a man between 65 and 79 years old with COVID-19, enrolled during active disease. Sequencing used peripheral blood. The DNA of the CDR3 is TGCAGTGCAACGGGGGGAGGAGAGCAGTACTTC. It codes for CSATGGGEQYF.